Below, 28 T cell receptor beta chains from the same sample are listed, as sequenced in a study of T-cell reconstitution after alpha-beta-depleted transplantation in children. The TCRbeta library was prepared with unique molecular identifiers. From the PCR reads, TCRdb called clonotypes with MiXCR, one entry per CDR3 protein. Of roughly 100,000 distinct CDR3 sequences listed, roughly 7.2% are singletons. Here the sequenced sample was PBMCs, taken before TCRalphabeta/CD19-depleted stem cell transplant. These receptors came from a boy between 2 and 10 years old with acute lymphoblastic leukemia, due to receive a stem cell transplant.

This clonotype has more than one count but fewer than ten. One end of the junction is discordant with germline, which a read error may explain. This rearrangement joins TRBV7-2 to TRBJ2-3; a possible D gene is TRBD2 (5 bases). This CDR3 is built from 14 residues. Germline CDR1 and CDR2: SGHTA and FQGNSA. The CDR3 coding sequence is TGTGCTAGCAGCTTAGAGAGGGCAGCAGATACGCAGTATTTT. This encodes CASSLERAADTQYF. Supplemented by reference TRBV7-2 and TRBJ2-3, the full variable domain reads GAGVSQSPSNKVTEKGKDVELRCDPISGHTALYWYRQSLGQGLEFLIYFQGNSAPDKSGLPSDRFSAERTGGSVSTLTIQRTQQEDSAVYLCASSLERAADTQYFGPGTRLTVL.

This clonotype was seen ten or more times. The V gene is TRBV20-1, the J gene TRBJ1-2; D is unclear. Germline V CDR1 and CDR2: DFQATT, SNEGSKA (reference sequence). This CDR3 contains 14 residues. V was trimmed by 0 bases and J by 2 bases, leaving 10 bases between them. The CDR3 region is CSARDPGSNYGYTF. CDR3 DNA sequence: TGCAGTGCTAGAGATCCAGGATCCAACTATGGCTACACCTTC.

V usage is TRBV7-3 and J usage is TRBJ2-5; 9 bases are a match to TRBD2. From germline, CDR1 is SGHTA and CDR2 FQGTGA. The CDR3 runs to 14 residues. Germline trimming cut 2 bases from V and 5 bases from J; bases unmatched to any gene: 3. The CDR3 loop reads CASSLAGGPETQYF. CDR3 sequence (DNA): TGTGCCAGCAGCTTAGCGGGGGGGCCGGAGACCCAGTACTTC.

This clonotype was observed once. The chain combines TRBV6-2 or TRBV6-3 with TRBJ2-3, with a weak D call TRBD1 (5 bases). Germline CDR1 and CDR2: MNHEY and SVGEGT. Trimming stripped 2 bases from V and 0 bases from J, with 6 bases between. This CDR3 comprises 14 residues. The CDR3 DNA reads TGTGCCAGCAGTTACGGGGCAAGCACAGATACGCAGTATTTT. Its translation: CASSYGASTDTQYF.

This clonotype was found a few times. The chain uses TRBV10-3 and TRBJ2-5, with 7 bases identical to TRBD2. V was pared by 1 base and J by 5 bases, with 4 bases of the junction left unmatched. Germline CDR1 reads ENHRY; CDR2 reads SYGVKD. This CDR3 has 14 amino acids. This chain's CDR3 is CAISELAGEETQYF. The DNA of the CDR3 is TGTGCCATCAGTGAGTTGGCGGGAGAGGAGACCCAGTACTTC.

This clonotype has at least ten counts. The V call is TRBV5-4, the J call TRBJ2-5; TRBD2 agrees at 13 bases. Germline values: CDR1 SGHNT, CDR2 YYREEE (reference sequence). J was trimmed by 4 bases and V by 3 bases; bases with no gene match: 6. The CDR3 contains 16 residues. The CDR3: CASSSSGTSGVETQYF. In nucleotides, the CDR3 is TGTGCCAGCAGCTCATCGGGGACTAGCGGGGTAGAGACCCAGTACTTC. The entire variable domain, with the rest obtained from reference TRBV5-4 and TRBJ2-5, is as follows: ETGVTQSPTHLIKTRGQQVTLRCSSQSGHNTVSWYQQALGQGPQFIFQYYREEENGRGNFPPRFSGLQFPNYSSELNVNALELDDSALYLCASSSSGTSGVETQYFGPGTRLLVL.

The V gene is TRBV18, the J gene TRBJ2-1; 10 nucleotides line up with TRBD2. V trimming: 5 bases; J trimming: 7 bases; junction bases outside the gene matches: 8. CDR1 KGHSH and CDR2 LQKENI come from the germline V gene. The CDR3 is 15 amino acids. CDR3 region: CASSFFSGGPNEQFF. In DNA form, the CDR3 reads TGTGCCAGCTCATTTTTTAGCGGGGGGCCGAATGAGCAGTTCTTC. The whole variable domain, remainder taken from reference TRBV18 and TRBJ2-1, is NAGVMQNPRHLVRRRGQEARLRCSPMKGHSHVYWYRQLPEEGLKFMVYLQKENIIDESGMPKERFSAEFPKEGPSILRIQQVVRGDSAAYFCASSFFSGGPNEQFFGPGTRLTVL.

This clonotype was counted at least ten times. The chain carries TRBV7-9 and TRBJ1-1; D not resolved. The CDR3 is made up of 16 amino acids. Looked up from germline, CDR1 is SEHNR and CDR2 is FQNEAQ (reference sequence). V was trimmed by 1 base and J by 0 bases, leaving 12 bases between them. CDR3 DNA sequence: TGTGCCAGCAGCTTAGGGATATCGGGGTTGAACACTGAAGCTTTCTTT. This codes for CASSLGISGLNTEAFF.

This clonotype was observed a handful of times. The chain joins TRBV4-2 to TRBJ1-2, with D perhaps matching TRBD1 (6 bases). Germline CDR1 LGHNA, CDR2 YNFKEQ. Between the trimmed V and J ends, which lost 1 base and 5 bases, there was a span of 17 bases. This CDR3 spans 16 amino acids. The CDR3 reads CASSQVGSGVAYGYTF. The CDR3 DNA reads as TGTGCCAGCAGCCAAGTAGGGTCAGGGGTGGCTTATGGCTACACCTTC.

This clonotype was counted many times. This chain connects TRBV2 to TRBJ2-3, with D possibly TRBD2 on 5 matching bases. In germline, CDR1 is SNHLY, CDR2 FYNNEI. The germline V and J ends were trimmed by 2 bases and 2 bases, with 11 bases remaining between them. There are 15 residues in the CDR3. CDR3 DNA: TGTGCCAGCAGTGAACCGTGGGGAGACACAGATACGCAGTATTTT. It yields the protein CASSEPWGDTDTQYF.

This clonotype was observed a handful of times. The chain is built from TRBV9 and TRBJ2-3; the D gene is possibly TRBD2 (6 bases). V was pared by 5 bases and J by 2 bases, with 12 bases between. The CDR3 totals 14 residues. CDR1 is SGDLS, CDR2 YYNGEE, per germline. The chain's CDR3 is CASSASGVTDTQYF. The CDR3, as DNA: TGTGCCAGCAGTGCTTCGGGGGTCACAGATACGCAGTATTTT.

This clonotype was seen many times. V usage is TRBV6-5 and J usage is TRBJ2-5; no reliable D call. The CDR3 length is 11 residues. Trimming stripped 3 bases from V and 2 bases from J, with 1 base between. CDR1 is MNHEY and CDR2 is SVGAGI in the germline V gene. DNA of the CDR3: TGTGCCAGCAGTTATCAAGAGACCCAGTACTTC. It is translated as CASSYQETQYF.

This clonotype was observed a few times. The rearrangement links TRBV6-1 to TRBJ2-3, with 10 bases aligning to TRBD2. This CDR3 is 14 amino acids long. Losses at the gene ends were 6 bases for V and 11 bases for J; bases not matched to a gene: 11. Germline V CDR1 and CDR2: MNHNS, SASEGT. The CDR3 protein is CASSPERGGSGQYF. CDR3 bases: TGTGCCAGCAGCCCCGAGCGGGGGGGCTCTGGGCAGTATTTT.

This clonotype has a count of ten or more. The chain has TRBV27 and TRBJ2-3; 8 bases are shared with TRBD2. The CDR3 is made up of 15 amino acids. Germline V gene sequence: CDR1 MNHEY, CDR2 SMNVEV (reference sequence). The trim removed 4 bases at V and 2 bases at J, leaving 5 bases unmatched. CDR3 sequence (DNA): TGTGCCAGCAGTTGGGTAGCGGGGCACACAGATACGCAGTATTTT. The encoded protein is CASSWVAGHTDTQYF.

This clonotype was counted at least ten times. The V call is TRBV12-3 or TRBV12-4, the J call TRBJ2-7, with a possible D match to TRBD1 (6 bases). The CDR3 totals 14 residues. Trimming cost V 1 base and J 2 bases, with 9 bases left between them. The CDR3 DNA is TGTGCCAGCAGTTTAGACAGGGCGGCCTACGAGCAGTACTTC. It translates to CASSLDRAAYEQYF.

The chain employs TRBV5-1 and TRBJ2-3; 9 positions agree with TRBD1. V was pared by 4 bases and J by 3 bases, with 6 bases of the junction left unmatched. From germline, CDR1 is SGHRS and CDR2 YFSETQ. CDR3 length equals 15 residues. CDR3 coding DNA: TGCGCCAGCAGCCGACAGGGGGGAGTAACAGATACGCAGTATTTT. Encoded protein: CASSRQGGVTDTQYF.

This clonotype was detected ten times or more. The chain has TRBV27 and TRBJ1-2; D not certain. Germline lookup yields CDR1 MNHEY and CDR2 SMNVEV (reference sequence). The ends were cut back, 0 bases at V and 4 bases at J, with 12 bases in the middle. The CDR3 runs to 15 residues. The DNA of the CDR3 is TGTGCCAGCAGTTTATCGGCGGCTCGGGGCTATGGCTACACCTTC. It specifies CASSLSAARGYGYTF.

This clonotype has at least ten counts. This chain joins TRBV21-1 and TRBJ1-5; the DNA was not used to check the table's D call, TRBD1. TRBV21-1 is designated a pseudogene. CDR3 size: 16 residues. The CDR3 is CASSKGGRKGNQPQHF. In nucleotides, the CDR3 is TGTGCCAGCAGCAAGGGGGGACGGAAGGGCAATCAGCCCCAGCATTTT.

This clonotype was detected a few times. The V and J genes are TRBV29-1 and TRBJ1-4; D not certain. V was clipped by 3 bases and J by 4 bases, with 9 bases between them. The CDR3 consists of 13 residues. Germline V gene lookup returns CDR1 SQVTM and CDR2 ANQGSEA. The CDR3 DNA sequence: TGCAGCGTTGAGGAACGAGTTAATGAAAAACTGTTTTTT. Translation gives CSVEERVNEKLFF.

Note on this clonotype: Compared with germline, one end of the junction differs, possibly owing to a read error. The chain carries TRBV2 and TRBJ2-3, with D possibly being TRBD1 (6 bases). The CDR3 totals 17 residues. Germline CDR1 SNHLY, CDR2 FYNNEI. The CDR3 loop reads CATSPRLQGPFTDTQYF. In DNA, the CDR3 is TGTGCCACCAGTCCTCGACTGCAGGGGCCCTTCACAGATACGCAGTATTTT.

This chain uses TRBV27 with TRBJ2-6; D may be TRBD1 (5 bases). The CDR3 covers 15 residues. V lost 4 bases and J lost 3, with 10 bases in between. CDR1 is MNHEY, CDR2 SMNVEV, per germline (reference sequence). CDR3 sequence (DNA): TGTGCCAGCAGTTCCCAGGGCTTTGGGGCCAACGTCCTGACTTTC. Amino acids: CASSSQGFGANVLTF.

This clonotype was seen a handful of times. CDR3 bases: TGTGCCAGCAGTGTGCGGATCCAGGGAGGAGAGACCCAGTACTTC. Its translation is CASSVRIQGGETQYF. This sequence joins TRBV6-1 and TRBJ2-5, with D possibly TRBD2 on 6 matching bases. The CDR3 totals 15 residues. CDR1 is MNHNS and CDR2 is SASEGT in the germline V gene. Trimming took off 4 bases at V and 4 bases at J, with 16 bases between the two ends.

At least ten counts were recorded for this clonotype. The V gene is TRBV11-3, the J gene TRBJ2-6; 7 bases match TRBD1. After removal of 1 base from V and 0 bases from J, the junction contained 6 bases not matched to a gene. The germline V gene has CDR1 SGHNT and CDR2 YENEEA. This CDR3 contains 18 residues. CDR3 sequence reads: CASSLVAWDSSGANVLTF. The CDR3, as DNA: TGTGCCAGCAGCTTAGTGGCATGGGACAGCTCTGGGGCCAACGTCCTGACTTTC.

The V and J genes are TRBV6-5 and TRBJ2-1, with 8 bases fitting TRBD1. V lost 2 bases, J lost 6 bases, and 9 bases stayed unmatched. Germline V gene data show CDR1 as MNHEY and CDR2 as SVGAGI. This CDR3 contains 16 residues. CDR3 in DNA: TGTGCCAGCAGTTACATAGCCAGGGGGCGAGGCAATGAGCAGTTCTTC. The encoded protein is CASSYIARGRGNEQFF.

This clonotype was found many times. The V and J genes are TRBV18 and TRBJ2-5; 11 positions agree with TRBD2. Germline CDR1 KGHSH, CDR2 LQKENI. The junction had 7 bases not matched to a gene; V was cut back by 5 bases and J by 5 bases. This CDR3 has 15 amino acids. The CDR3 protein is CASSTLAGGGETQYF. Here the CDR3 DNA reads TGTGCCAGCTCAACGCTAGCGGGAGGCGGCGAGACCCAGTACTTC.

This clonotype was picked up many times. The chain combines TRBV7-8 with TRBJ2-5, with 7 bases that match TRBD2. Germline lookup yields CDR1 SGHVS and CDR2 FQNEAQ. V lost 1 base to trimming and J lost 2 bases; unmatched junction nucleotides: 10. The length of the CDR3 is 17 residues. CDR3 residues: CASSLGFTGGGQETQYF. CDR3 in DNA: TGTGCCAGCAGCTTAGGGTTTACGGGGGGAGGACAAGAGACCCAGTACTTC.

J is TRBJ2-1 and V is TRBV4-1, with a possible D match to TRBD1 (6 bases). This CDR3 is built from 14 residues. The germline V gene encodes CDR1 MGHRA and CDR2 YSYEKL. V dropped 3 bases and J dropped 5 bases, with 11 bases sitting between them. The CDR3 spells CASSHVGADNEQFF. CDR3 nucleotide sequence: TGCGCCAGCAGCCACGTGGGGGCCGACAATGAGCAGTTCTTC.

This clonotype was seen only a few times. The chain carries TRBV27 and TRBJ2-5, with no clear D. This CDR3 comprises 15 residues. V was shortened by 5 bases and J by 5 bases, with 18 bases between the two germline ends. CDR1 MNHEY and CDR2 SMNVEV come from the germline V gene (reference sequence). In DNA form, the CDR3 reads TGTGCCAGCAGTCCCTCCGTAGGGCCACTGGAGACCCAGTACTTC. Its protein is CASSPSVGPLETQYF.